These T cell receptor beta chains were read from a single sample in a study of T and B cells in COVID-19 patients. MiXCR, applied by TCRdb to the multiplex PCR reads, yields one record per CDR3 protein. This sample yields over 9,500 distinct CDR3 sequences, of which nearly 30% are seen a single time; over 25% belongs to the top ten. Sequenced sample: blood. These receptors all stem from a human donor who had recovered from COVID-19. Both conserved end residues are part of each CDR3. The order of the fields is CDR3 protein, CDR3 DNA, J gene, clone size, V gene, D gene. The D gene is left open where the match is weak. The listing skips clone size in some rows; elsewhere it reads once, few, many or a size class.

CDR3aa: CASSKARKRSGRAFNGETQHF
CDR3nt: TGTGCCAGCAGCAAAGCGAGGAAGAGGAGCGGGAGGGCTTTCAACGGGGAGACCCAGCACTTC
j_gene: TRBJ2-5
abundance: .
v_gene: TRBV21-1
d_gene: .

CDR3aa: CATSDLWKGNEQFF
CDR3nt: TGTGCCACCAGTGATTTATGGAAGGGGAATGAGCAGTTCTTC
j_gene: TRBJ2-1
abundance: .
v_gene: TRBV24-1
d_gene: .

CDR3aa: CASSFNLVSSGRDTQYF
CDR3nt: TGTGCCAGCAGTTTTAATCTAGTGAGTAGCGGACGGGATACGCAGTATTTT
j_gene: TRBJ2-3
abundance: few
v_gene: TRBV12-3/TRBV12-4
d_gene: .

CDR3aa: CASSDGTRSYNEQFF
CDR3nt: TGTGCCAGCAGCGACGGGACACGCTCCTACAATGAGCAGTTCTTC
j_gene: TRBJ2-1
abundance: .
v_gene: TRBV6-2/TRBV6-3
d_gene: .

CDR3aa: CASSPPLPSYEQYF
CDR3nt: TGTGCCAGCAGCCCCCCGTTGCCCTCCTACGAGCAGTACTTC
j_gene: TRBJ2-7
abundance: medium-sized
v_gene: TRBV11-1
d_gene: .

CDR3aa: CASSQGRARSKNIQYF
CDR3nt: TGCGCCAGCAGCCAAGGCAGGGCCCGTTCCAAAAACATTCAGTACTTC
j_gene: TRBJ2-4
abundance: once
v_gene: TRBV4-1
d_gene: .

CDR3aa: CAISYGQAEAFF
CDR3nt: TGTGCCATCAGTTATGGACAGGCTGAAGCTTTCTTT
j_gene: TRBJ1-1
abundance: .
v_gene: TRBV10-3
d_gene: TRBD1

CDR3aa: CASSYPRQGSQHF
CDR3nt: TGTGCCAGCAGTTACCCTCGACAGGGGAGCCAGCATTTT
j_gene: TRBJ1-5
abundance: few
v_gene: TRBV6-2/TRBV6-3
d_gene: TRBD1

CDR3aa: CSAREGTQRAQYF
CDR3nt: TGCAGTGCTAGAGAGGGGACCCAGAGGGCCCAGTACTTC
j_gene: TRBJ2-5
abundance: .
v_gene: TRBV20-1
d_gene: .

CDR3aa: CATIMAGGRAEAFF
CDR3nt: TGTGCCACTATCATGGCGGGAGGAAGAGCTGAAGCTTTCTTT
j_gene: TRBJ1-1
abundance: few
v_gene: TRBV6-5
d_gene: .

CDR3aa: CASSQGWEKLFF
CDR3nt: TGTGCCAGCAGTCAAGGGTGGGAAAAACTGTTTTTT
j_gene: TRBJ1-4
abundance: medium-sized
v_gene: TRBV6-6
d_gene: .

CDR3aa: CAISELGLSYEQYF
CDR3nt: TGTGCCATCAGTGAGCTGGGACTATCATACGAGCAGTACTTC
j_gene: TRBJ2-7
abundance: .
v_gene: TRBV10-3
d_gene: TRBD2